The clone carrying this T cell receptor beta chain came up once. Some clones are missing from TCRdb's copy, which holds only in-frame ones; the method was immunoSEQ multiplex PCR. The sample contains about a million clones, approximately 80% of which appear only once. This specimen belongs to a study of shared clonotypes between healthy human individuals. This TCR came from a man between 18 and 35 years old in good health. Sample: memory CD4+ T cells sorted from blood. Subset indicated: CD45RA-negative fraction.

The DNA for the CDR3 is TGTGCCAGCAGCGTAGAATCTAGGGGGGCGTACTATGGCTACACCTTC. This encodes CASSVESRGAYYGYTF. The genes are TRBV9 and TRBJ1-2; D may be TRBD1 (6 bases). Germline lookup yields CDR1 SGDLS and CDR2 YYNGEE. V was trimmed by 0 bases and J by 3 bases, leaving 15 bases between them. The CDR3 has 16 amino acids.